The clone carrying this TCR beta chain has more than one count but fewer than ten. These data come from a study of CD8+ T cells in alopecia areata. Following RNA extraction, reverse transcription yielded cDNA that acted as the sequencing template. Assay: immunoSEQ multiplex PCR; the TCRdb copy retains only in-frame clones and omits some. The sample shows around 190,000 clones, more than 50% of them seen only once. This CDR3 is 12 amino acids long. Germline V lookup: CDR1 SQVTM, CDR2 ANQGSEA. Trimming left V 6 bases short and J 2 bases short, with 10 bases between. The chain couples TRBV29-1 to TRBJ1-1; D is uncertain. Material for sequencing was CD8+ T cells sorted from blood. This TCR was recovered from a human donor in good health. CDR3 sequence reads: CSVPGTNTEAFF. DNA for the CDR3: TGCAGCGTCCCGGGCACAAACACTGAAGCTTTCTTT. The variable domain in full, with the rest retrieved from reference TRBV29-1 and TRBJ1-1, is SAVISQKPSRDICQRGTSLTIQCQVDSQVTMMFWYRQQPGQSLTLIATANQGSEATYESGFVIDKFPISRPNLTFSTLTVSNMSPEDSSIYLCSVPGTNTEAFFGQGTRLTVV.